A single sample gave rise to the 15 T cell receptor beta chains below, sequenced in a study of T cells in tumors after PD-1 blockade. Profiling relied on immunoSEQ multiplex PCR, and the TCRdb table lists in-frame clones only, not all of them. The sample consists of roughly 12,000 clones, 63% of them appearing once. The sequenced sample was tumor tissue, obtained before anti-PD-1 treatment. The receptors originated from a human donor with basal cell carcinoma.

This clone has a single count. The chain combines TRBV5-5 with TRBJ2-7, with D unclear. With 1 base removed from V and 4 bases from J, the gap between germline ends came to 6 bases. This CDR3 has 12 amino acids. The germline gives CDR1 SGHKS, CDR2 YYEKEE (reference sequence). DNA of the CDR3: TGTGCCAGCAGCTTGAACAGATACGAGCAGTACTTC. Translation gives CASSLNRYEQYF. The full variable domain, with the rest looked up from reference TRBV5-5 and TRBJ2-7, is DAGVTQSPTHLIKTRGQQVTLRCSPISGHKSVSWYQQVLGQGPQFIFQYYEKEERGRGNFPDRFSARQFPNYSSELNVNALLLGDSALYLCASSLNRYEQYFGPGTRLTVT.

This chain connects TRBV4-2 to TRBJ2-4; possibly TRBD1 or TRBD2 for D (5 bases each). V dropped 0 bases and J dropped 0 bases, with 27 bases sitting between them. The CDR3 has 22 residues. Per the germline V gene, CDR1 is LGHNA and CDR2 is YNFKEQ. The DNA of the CDR3 is TGTGCCAGCAGCCAAGATGGGCCGGGGCGAACCTCTTCCTTGGAAGCCAAAAACATTCAGTACTTC. This codes for CASSQDGPGRTSSLEAKNIQYF.

The rearrangement uses TRBV2 and TRBJ2-7, with D possibly being TRBD1 or TRBD2 (5 bases each). The CDR3 sequence is 15 residues long. With 6 bases removed from V and 2 bases from J, the gap between germline ends came to 17 bases. Germline V gene data show CDR1 as SNHLY and CDR2 as FYNNEI. Written as DNA, the CDR3 is TGTGCCAGCAGAAGAACCGGGACGGGTCCCTACGAGCAGTACTTC. It yields the protein CASRRTGTGPYEQYF.

The chain is built from TRBV4-2 and TRBJ1-6; TRBD1 matches at 7 bases. Germline loops: CDR1 LGHNA, CDR2 YNFKEQ. J gave up 0 bases and V 1 base, and 6 bases lay outside the gene matches. CDR3 length: 18 residues. The CDR3 loop reads CASSQVETGSSYNSPLHF. The DNA for the CDR3 is TGTGCCAGCAGCCAAGTCGAGACAGGGAGCTCCTATAATTCACCCCTCCACTTT.

V is TRBV5-1 and J is TRBJ2-1; 13 bases are shared with TRBD2. V lost 4 bases, J lost 6 bases, and 7 bases stayed unmatched. Germline values: CDR1 SGHRS, CDR2 YFSETQ. The CDR3 covers 16 residues. The CDR3 DNA is TGCGCCAGCAGCCCCCACACTAGCGGGGGGGCCAATGAGCAGTTCTTC. It encodes CASSPHTSGGANEQFF.

The CDR3 DNA reads TGTGCCAGCAGCTTAGCCAGGGGAGAAGATACGCAGTATTTT. Translated, it gives CASSLARGEDTQYF. The V gene is TRBV7-2, the J gene TRBJ2-3, with D possibly matching TRBD1 (6 bases). The length of the CDR3 is 14 residues. Germline lookup yields CDR1 SGHTA and CDR2 FQGNSA. V was clipped by 0 bases and J by 5 bases, with 9 bases between them.

This clone came up a few times. J is TRBJ2-2 and V is TRBV5-1; 7 bases match TRBD2. This CDR3 has 14 amino acids. The germline gives CDR1 SGHRS, CDR2 YFSETQ. J gave up 2 bases and V 4 bases, and 2 bases lay outside the gene matches. The CDR3 protein is CASSGGVNTGELFF. Here the CDR3 DNA reads TGCGCCAGCAGCGGGGGGGTCAACACCGGGGAGCTGTTTTTT.

The CDR3 is CASSDRAGVGTDTQYF. CDR3 bases: TGTGCCAGCAGTGATCGCGCAGGGGTGGGCACAGATACGCAGTATTTT. The V gene is TRBV2, the J gene TRBJ2-3; possible D gene TRBD1, 6 bases. This CDR3 contains 16 residues. Germline V gives CDR1 SNHLY, CDR2 FYNNEI. The V gene lost 3 bases and the J gene lost 1 base, with 14 bases spanning the gap.

V usage is TRBV2 and J usage is TRBJ1-2, with 9 nucleotides matching TRBD1. The CDR3 spans 13 residues. Germline V gene lookup returns CDR1 SNHLY and CDR2 FYNNEI. After removal of 10 bases from V and 4 bases from J, the junction contained 7 bases not matched to a gene. CDR3 residues: CATSGQGAYGYTF. CDR3 nucleotide sequence: TGTGCCACCTCGGGACAGGGTGCCTATGGCTACACCTTC.

The rearrangement uses TRBV28 and TRBJ2-7, with no clear D. Trimming shortened V by 6 bases and J by 2 bases, and 17 bases separated the two germline ends. Germline CDR1 and CDR2: MDHEN and SYDVKM. CDR3 length equals 15 residues. CDR3: CASRPSRLPPYEQYF. The CDR3 DNA reads as TGTGCCAGCAGACCCTCGCGCCTTCCTCCCTACGAGCAGTACTTC.

This clone has only a few counts. V and J are TRBV19 and TRBJ2-5; TRBD1 matches 7 bases. CDR1 is LNHDA and CDR2 is SQIVND in the germline V gene (reference sequence). V shed 5 bases, J shed 2 bases, and the junction held 5 bases outside the gene matches. CDR3 length: 14 amino acids. DNA for the CDR3: TGTGCCAGTAGTTACCGGGGACAGCAAGAGACCCAGTACTTC. The encoded protein is CASSYRGQQETQYF.

The rearrangement uses TRBV5-4 and TRBJ2-5; no reliable D call. The CDR3 sequence is 14 residues long. Trimming removed 4 bases from V and 3 bases from J, with 13 bases in between. Per germline, CDR1 SGHNT and CDR2 YYREEE (reference sequence). This chain's CDR3 is CASSPWAEKETQYF. CDR3 nucleotides: TGTGCCAGCAGCCCGTGGGCGGAAAAAGAGACCCAGTACTTC.

J is TRBJ2-7 and V is TRBV3-1 (or the pseudogene TRBV3-2); D not certain. V lost 3 bases and J 5 bases, leaving 14 bases between the germline ends. This CDR3 comprises 14 residues. Looked up from germline, CDR1 is LGHDT and CDR2 is YNNKEL (reference sequence). The CDR3 here is CASSQGATGHEQYF. DNA for the CDR3: TGTGCCAGCAGCCAGGGTGCGACGGGCCACGAGCAGTACTTC.

The chain recombines TRBV27 with TRBJ1-6, with D possibly TRBD1 on 5 matching bases. Germline V gives CDR1 MNHEY, CDR2 SMNVEV (reference sequence). Deletions cut 8 bases from V and 9 bases from J, with 11 bases between. The CDR3 contains 12 residues. The CDR3 coding sequence is TGTGCCAGCGGGACCTCCGTTTCACCCCTCCACTTT. It is translated as CASGTSVSPLHF.

The chain joins TRBV29-1 to TRBJ1-1; the D gene is possibly TRBD1 (5 bases). The germline gives CDR1 SQVTM, CDR2 ANQGSEA. The CDR3 is made up of 11 amino acids. V lost 7 bases to trimming and J lost 9 bases, with 15 bases between them. The CDR3 coding sequence is TGCAGCGCGGGGGAGGGTGACAAAGCTTTCTTT. Translating it yields CSAGEGDKAFF.